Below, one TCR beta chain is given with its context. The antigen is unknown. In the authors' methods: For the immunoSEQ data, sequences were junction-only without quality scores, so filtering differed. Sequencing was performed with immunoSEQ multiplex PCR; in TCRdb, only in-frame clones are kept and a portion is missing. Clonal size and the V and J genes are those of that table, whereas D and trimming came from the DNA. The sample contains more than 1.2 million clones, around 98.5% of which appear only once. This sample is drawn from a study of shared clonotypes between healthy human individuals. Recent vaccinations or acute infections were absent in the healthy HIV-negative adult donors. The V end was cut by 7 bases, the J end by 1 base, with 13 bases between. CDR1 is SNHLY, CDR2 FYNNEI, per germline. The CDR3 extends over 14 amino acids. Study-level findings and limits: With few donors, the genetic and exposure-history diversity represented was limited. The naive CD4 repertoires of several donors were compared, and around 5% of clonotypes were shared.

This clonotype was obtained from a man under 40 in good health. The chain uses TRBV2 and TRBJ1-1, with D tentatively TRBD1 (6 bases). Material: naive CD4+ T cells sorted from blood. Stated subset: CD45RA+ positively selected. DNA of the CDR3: TGTGCCAGCAAACCGGGACAAAAGAACACTGAAGCTTTCTTT. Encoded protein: CASKPGQKNTEAFF.